This T cell receptor beta chain appears in the sequencing data of a study of blood T cell repertoires in COVID-19. Source study methods: Cell counts per sample came from amplifying reference gene primers. Libraries were prepared by immunoSEQ multiplex PCR; TCRdb keeps only in-frame clonotypes and omits some of them. That table is the source of V, J and clone size, and D and trimming were worked out from the DNA. The sample includes 120,000 or so clones, 70% to 80% of them seen just once. The germline CDR1 and CDR2 sequences are SGHTS and YDEGEE. Trimming removed 0 bases from V and 2 bases from J, with 14 bases in between. The CDR3 contains 17 residues.

This clonotype originated in a man in his forties or fifties with active or convalescent COVID-19. The J gene is TRBJ2-2, the V gene TRBV5-8, with D perhaps matching TRBD2 (5 bases). Sequencing input: peripheral blood. The CDR3 reads CASSLVSSGANTGELFF. CDR3 DNA: TGTGCCAGCAGCTTGGTGTCCAGCGGAGCCAACACCGGGGAGCTGTTTTTT.